This is a list of T cell receptor beta chains from one sample in a study of cytomegalovirus exposure and HLA in healthy donors. TCRdb's table, derived via immunoSEQ multiplex PCR, lists solely in-frame clones and lacks some. This repertoire shows fewer than 200,000 clones, roughly nine tenths found once; its top ten account for under 7%. The sequenced sample consisted of PBMCs. Receptors originate from a woman aged 25 to 39 in good health and CMV-seronegative. The CDR3 runs from the conserved cysteine through the conserved F or W. A D gene is named only where the DNA matches it firmly. Only part of the rows carry a size: once, few, many, or a class if the clone is expanded.

d_call	v_call	j_call	clone_size	cdr3_aa	cdr3_nt
.	TRBV5-5	TRBJ2-1	.	CASSFTGISSYNEQFF	TGTGCCAGCAGCTTTACGGGGATCAGCTCCTACAATGAGCAGTTCTTC
.	TRBV7-3	TRBJ2-2	.	CASSYGGNTGELFF	TGTGCCAGCAGCTACGGGGGGAACACCGGGGAGCTGTTTTTT
TRBD1	TRBV29-1	TRBJ1-1	.	CSVRQGTFAEAFF	TGCAGCGTCCGACAGGGGACATTTGCTGAAGCTTTCTTT
.	TRBV10-3	TRBJ2-7	.	CAISEYHEQYF	TGTGCCATCAGCGAATACCACGAGCAGTACTTC
TRBD1	TRBV6-5	TRBJ2-3	.	CASSTGTGKADTQYF	TGTGCCAGCAGCACCGGGACAGGGAAAGCGGATACGCAGTATTTT
.	TRBV19	TRBJ2-1	.	CASREWGDYNEQFF	TGTGCCAGTAGGGAATGGGGGGACTACAATGAGCAGTTCTTC
TRBD1	TRBV27	TRBJ2-7	.	CASSLVGGVSYEQYF	TGTGCCAGCAGTTTAGTAGGGGGCGTCTCCTACGAGCAGTACTTC
.	TRBV5-1	TRBJ2-5	.	CASSTAGQQETQYF	TGCGCCAGCAGCACGGCGGGACAGCAAGAGACCCAGTACTTC
TRBD1	TRBV2	TRBJ1-5	few	CASTEGQGEQPQHF	TGTGCCAGCACTGAGGGACAGGGAGAGCAGCCCCAGCATTTT
.	TRBV27	TRBJ1-2	.	CASSFSSRGQRGNYGYTF	TGTGCCAGCAGTTTTTCTTCGCGCGGACAGAGGGGAAACTATGGCTACACCTTC
.	TRBV2	TRBJ1-4	.	CASVKDATNEKLFF	TGTGCCAGCGTCAAGGATGCAACTAATGAAAAACTGTTTTTT
.	TRBV13	TRBJ1-1	.	CASSLEGTEAFF	TGTGCCAGCAGCTTAGAGGGGACTGAAGCTTTCTTT
.	TRBV6-5	TRBJ1-4	.	CASSRQPNEKLFF	TGTGCCAGCAGTCGACAGCCTAATGAAAAACTGTTTTTT
.	TRBV7-9	TRBJ2-3	.	CASSFSSFQSWGDTQYF	TGTGCCAGCAGCTTTTCTTCTTTCCAATCTTGGGGAGATACGCAGTATTTT
.	TRBV2	TRBJ2-5	.	CASLLGNYRETQYF	TGTGCCAGCCTACTAGGGAACTATCGGGAGACCCAGTACTTC
.	TRBV7-8	TRBJ2-5	.	CASSPTWETQYF	TGTGCCAGCAGCCCCACATGGGAGACCCAGTACTTC
TRBD1	TRBV6-5	TRBJ1-1	.	CASSRRQGDTEAFF	TGTGCCAGCAGCCGTAGACAGGGGGACACTGAAGCTTTCTTT
.	TRBV6-5	TRBJ2-3	.	CASSYSGGAGDTQYF	TGTGCCAGCAGTTATTCGGGCGGGGCCGGAGATACGCAGTATTTT
TRBD1	TRBV27	TRBJ2-2	once	CASSPDRGLLFF	TGTGCCAGCAGTCCGGACAGGGGGTTGCTGTTTTTT
TRBD2	TRBV6-6	TRBJ2-7	few	CASSYGGGTYEQYF	TGTGCCAGCAGTTACGGCGGGGGTACGTACGAGCAGTACTTC
.	TRBV4-1	TRBJ2-7	.	CASSPGGTATYEQYF	TGCGCCAGCAGCCCCGGCGGGACTGCCACCTACGAGCAGTACTTC
.	TRBV4-1	TRBJ2-7	.	CASSQDLGTAYEQYF	TGCGCCAGCAGCCAAGATCTTGGAACAGCCTACGAGCAGTACTTC
.	TRBV12-5	TRBJ2-3	once	CASGLRGGTDTQYF	TGTGCTAGTGGTTTGAGAGGGGGCACAGATACGCAGTATTTT
.	TRBV7-9	TRBJ2-7	once	CASSLILASSYEQYF	TGTGCCAGCAGCTTAATATTGGCTTCCTCCTACGAGCAGTACTTC
.	TRBV19	TRBJ2-1	.	CASSTYGTNEQFF	TGTGCCAGTAGTACATACGGGACCAATGAGCAGTTCTTC
TRBD2	TRBV7-6	TRBJ2-2	.	CASSLSGTSGTGELFF	TGTGCCAGCAGCTTATCCGGGACTAGCGGCACCGGGGAGCTGTTTTTT
.	TRBV4-3	TRBJ1-1	.	CASSQVKNTEAFF	TGCGCCAGCAGCCAAGTCAAGAACACTGAAGCTTTCTTT
.	TRBV6-5	TRBJ2-7	.	CASSFGQGNYEQYF	TGTGCCAGCAGTTTCGGGCAGGGGAATTACGAGCAGTACTTC
.	TRBV6-1	TRBJ1-4	.	CASSERSTHEKLFF	TGTGCCAGCAGCGAAAGAAGTACGCATGAAAAACTGTTTTTT
.	TRBV7-8	TRBJ1-3	few	CASSLHGQNSGNTIYF	TGTGCCAGCAGCTTACACGGACAGAACTCTGGAAACACCATATATTTT
.	TRBV15	TRBJ2-3	.	CATSRAGDADTQYF	TGTGCCACCAGCAGGGCAGGGGACGCAGATACGCAGTATTTT
TRBD1	TRBV5-1	TRBJ2-1	.	CASSPGGRTGGNNEQFF	TGCGCCAGCAGCCCCGGGGGTAGGACAGGGGGAAACAATGAGCAGTTCTTC
.	TRBV11-3	TRBJ1-1	.	CASSLGLAGNTEAFF	TGTGCCAGCAGCTTAGGTTTGGCAGGGAACACTGAAGCTTTCTTT
.	TRBV28	TRBJ1-2	.	CASSLSGERGYTF	TGTGCCAGCAGTTTATCCGGGGAAAGGGGCTACACCTTC
TRBD1	TRBV7-9	TRBJ1-1	few	CASIRQGFTEAFF	TGTGCCAGCATACGACAGGGTTTCACTGAAGCTTTCTTT
.	TRBV18	TRBJ2-7	once	CASRGATYEQYF	TGTGCCAGCCGGGGGGCGACCTACGAGCAGTACTTC
TRBD2	TRBV28	TRBJ2-7	.	CASSPRLTSGTYEQYF	TGTGCCAGCAGCCCCCGGTTGACTAGCGGAACCTACGAGCAGTACTTC
.	TRBV7-8	TRBJ1-1	.	CASSLVWVENTEAFF	TGTGCCAGCAGCTTAGTCTGGGTCGAGAACACTGAAGCTTTCTTT
.	TRBV11-2	TRBJ2-2	.	CASSWSAASGTGELFF	TGTGCCAGCAGCTGGAGTGCTGCGTCAGGGACCGGGGAGCTGTTTTTT
.	TRBV11-2	TRBJ1-2	once	CASSLLRGAAGYTF	TGTGCCAGCAGCCTTCTGAGGGGGGCTGCTGGCTACACCTTC
.	TRBV6-5	TRBJ1-6	.	CASRSGESHYSPLHF	TGTGCCAGCAGGTCTGGGGAGAGTCATTATTCACCCCTCCACTTT
.	TRBV4-1	TRBJ2-7	.	CASSQDRPTSGQYF	TGCGCCAGCAGCCAAGATCGGCCCACCTCGGGGCAGTACTTC
TRBD2	TRBV6-4	TRBJ2-1	.	CASRVGLAGGDPYNEQFF	TGTGCCAGCAGAGTCGGACTAGCGGGGGGAGATCCCTACAATGAGCAGTTCTTC
.	TRBV6-1	TRBJ2-7	.	CASSEIGNPYEQYF	TGTGCCAGCAGTGAAATAGGTAATCCCTACGAGCAGTACTTC
.	TRBV27	TRBJ1-2	.	CASSLRRANYGYTF	TGTGCCAGCAGTTTACGGAGAGCTAACTATGGCTACACCTTC
TRBD1	TRBV9	TRBJ2-5	.	CASSPHSGQGETQYF	TGTGCCAGCAGCCCTCACTCTGGACAGGGAGAGACCCAGTACTTC
.	TRBV6-5	TRBJ1-4	once	CASSPRQWNEKLFF	TGTGCCAGCAGTCCAAGACAGTGGAATGAAAAACTGTTTTTT
.	TRBV30	TRBJ1-1	.	CAWSVMTGTEAFF	TGTGCCTGGAGTGTAATGACGGGTACTGAAGCTTTCTTT
TRBD2	TRBV5-6	TRBJ2-7	.	CASSLASGGAPYEQYF	TGTGCCAGCAGCTTGGCTAGCGGGGGGGCCCCCTACGAGCAGTACTTC
.	TRBV5-6	TRBJ1-2	.	CASSLRQGPLSF	TGTGCCAGCAGCTTGCGCCAGGGGCCCCTCTCTTTC
.	TRBV19	TRBJ2-1	.	CASSIVLSQKVPFEQFF	TGTGCCAGTAGTATAGTACTCTCACAGAAAGTCCCCTTCGAGCAGTTCTTC
TRBD2	TRBV7-2	TRBJ2-5	.	CASSLTSGGLQETQYF	TGTGCCAGCAGCCTCACTAGCGGGGGGCTCCAAGAGACCCAGTACTTC